Sequencing of this TCR beta chain was carried out in a study of T-cell reconstitution after alpha-beta-depleted transplantation in children. The authors prepared the TCRbeta library with unique molecular identifiers. In TCRdb, the PCR reads were re-called with MiXCR into one record per CDR3 protein. Among some 600,000 distinct CDR3 sequences listed, under 15% were seen once. Study outcomes and limitations: Surviving recipient cells, namely T cells and thymic progenitors, were the source of high day-60 TCRbeta diversity in some patients. Fresh T-cell production supplied most of the T-cell counts and diversity seen one year after transplant. Alpha-beta T cells about two months after transplant reportedly derived from several hundred expanded graft clones.

This clonotype has more than one count but fewer than ten. What it binds is unknown. This CDR3 is built from 16 residues. V was cut by 5 bases and J by 2 bases, with 17 bases left in between. Germline V CDR1 and CDR2: MNHNS, SASEGT. This specimen was PBMCs, mostly from graft donor cells, taken 360 days after TCRalphabeta/CD19-depleted stem cell transplant. This TCR derives from a male patient aged 10 to 17 who had a stem cell transplant for acute myeloid leukemia, so the T cells may come from the graft donor. The chain couples TRBV6-1 to TRBJ2-3; weak D call: TRBD2 (5 bases). Here the CDR3 reads CASSLLGRGSTDTQYF. The CDR3 DNA sequence: TGTGCCAGCAGTCTCCTGGGGAGAGGTTCCACAGATACGCAGTATTTT.